Listed here are 5 T cell receptor beta chains from one sample, sequenced in a study of blood T cells in healthy people across ages. Together with a sample-barcoded 5' primer, a J-beta primer mix was included in a second PCR lasting about 7 to 12 cycles. Each CDR3 protein gets one entry after TCRdb re-called the 5' RACE reads with MiXCR. The sample lists approximately 2,000,000 distinct CDR3 sequences; around 40% were seen once. Sequenced material: blood. These receptors all stem from a human donor in good health.

The gene calls are TRBV7-9 and TRBJ2-4; 8 nucleotides line up with TRBD1. The J call may not be correct, given that the DNA end is closer to TRBJ2-7. Germline CDR1 SEHNR, CDR2 FQNEAQ (reference sequence). CDR3 length: 13 amino acids. The CDR3 region has the DNA TGTGCCACCGCGGGACAGGACCTCTACGAGCAGTACTTC. It yields the protein CATAGQDLYEQYF.

The chain has TRBV19 and TRBJ1-2; 7 nucleotides match TRBD1. V lost 6 bases to trimming and J lost 3 bases; unmatched junction nucleotides: 7. The CDR3 is 14 residues long. CDR1 is LNHDA and CDR2 is SQIVND in the germline V gene (reference sequence). The CDR3 sequence is CASRPGTADYGYTF. CDR3 nucleotides: TGTGCCAGTAGGCCAGGGACAGCGGACTATGGCTACACCTTC.

This clonotype was observed a few times. The chain combines TRBV20-1 with TRBJ2-7; TRBD1 aligns across 7 bases. Unmatched junction bases numbered 8, after V lost 0 bases and J lost 0 bases. The CDR3 is 16 amino acids. The germline CDR1 and CDR2 sequences are DFQATT and SNEGSKA (reference sequence). The CDR3 coding sequence is TGCAGTGCTAGAGACCCAGGGGGAACCCGCTCCTACGAGCAGTACTTC. Amino acid sequence: CSARDPGGTRSYEQYF.

In this sample, this clonotype turned up a few times. This chain joins TRBV29-1 and TRBJ2-1, with D perhaps matching TRBD1 (5 bases). CDR1 and CDR2 from the germline V gene are SQVTM and ANQGSEA. CDR3 size: 11 residues. The V end lost 6 bases, the J end lost 7 bases, and 10 bases lay between the germline ends. Written as DNA, the CDR3 is TGCAGCGTCGGACAAGCAAATGAGCAGTTCTTC. Translated: CSVGQANEQFF.

The chain uses TRBV29-1 and TRBJ2-7, with 10 bases that match TRBD1. The germline gives CDR1 SQVTM, CDR2 ANQGSEA. J was trimmed by 2 bases and V by 2 bases; bases with no gene match: 6. The CDR3 runs to 15 residues. This CDR3 is CSVETGGTGAYEQYF. Written as DNA, the CDR3 is TGCAGCGTTGAAACCGGTGGGACAGGGGCCTACGAGCAGTACTTC.